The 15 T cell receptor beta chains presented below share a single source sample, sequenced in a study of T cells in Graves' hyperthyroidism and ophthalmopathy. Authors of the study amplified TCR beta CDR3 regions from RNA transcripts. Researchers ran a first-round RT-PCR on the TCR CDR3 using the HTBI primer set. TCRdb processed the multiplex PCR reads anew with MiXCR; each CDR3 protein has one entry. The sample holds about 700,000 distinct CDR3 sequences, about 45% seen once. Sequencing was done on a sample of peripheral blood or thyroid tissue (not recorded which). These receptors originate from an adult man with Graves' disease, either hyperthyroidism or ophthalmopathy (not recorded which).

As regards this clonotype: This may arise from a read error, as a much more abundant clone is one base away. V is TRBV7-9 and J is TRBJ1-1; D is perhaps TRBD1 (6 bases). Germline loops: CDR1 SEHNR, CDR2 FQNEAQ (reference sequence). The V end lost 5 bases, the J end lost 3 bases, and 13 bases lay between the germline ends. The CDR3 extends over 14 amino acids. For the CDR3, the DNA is TGTGCCAGCAGCCCCAGGGGACGGGACACTGAAGCTTTCTTT. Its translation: CASSPRGRDTEAFF.

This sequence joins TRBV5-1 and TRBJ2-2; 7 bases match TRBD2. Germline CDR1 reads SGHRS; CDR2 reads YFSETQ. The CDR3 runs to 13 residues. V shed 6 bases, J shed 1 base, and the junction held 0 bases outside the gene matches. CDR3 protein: CASKRGNTGELFF. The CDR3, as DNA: TGCGCCAGCAAGCGGGGGAACACCGGGGAGCTGTTTTTT.

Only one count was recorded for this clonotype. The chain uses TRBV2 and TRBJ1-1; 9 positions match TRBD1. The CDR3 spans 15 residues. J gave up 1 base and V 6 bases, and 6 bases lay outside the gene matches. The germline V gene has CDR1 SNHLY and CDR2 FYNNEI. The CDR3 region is CASRPGQGPNTEAFF. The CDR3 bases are TGTGCCAGCAGACCGGGACAGGGTCCGAACACTGAAGCTTTCTTT.

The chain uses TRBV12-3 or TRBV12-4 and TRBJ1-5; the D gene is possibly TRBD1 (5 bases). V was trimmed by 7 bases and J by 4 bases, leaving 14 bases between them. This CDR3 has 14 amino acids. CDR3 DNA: TGTGCCAGCACCGGGGCTACTACTAATCAGCCCCAGCATTTT. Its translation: CASTGATTNQPQHF.

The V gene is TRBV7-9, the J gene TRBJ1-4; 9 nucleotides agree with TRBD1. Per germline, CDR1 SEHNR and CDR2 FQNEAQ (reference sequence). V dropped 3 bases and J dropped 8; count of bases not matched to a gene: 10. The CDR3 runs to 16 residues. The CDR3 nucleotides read TGTGCCAGCAGCTTCCGGGACAGGGCGGTAGGCGAAAAACTGTTTTTT. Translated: CASSFRDRAVGEKLFF. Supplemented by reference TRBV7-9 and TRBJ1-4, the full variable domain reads DTGVSQNPRHKITKRGQNVTFRCDPISEHNRLYWYRQTLGQGPEFLTYFQNEAQLEKSRLLSDRFSAERPKGSFSTLEIQRTEQGDSAMYLCASSFRDRAVGEKLFFGSGTQLSVL.

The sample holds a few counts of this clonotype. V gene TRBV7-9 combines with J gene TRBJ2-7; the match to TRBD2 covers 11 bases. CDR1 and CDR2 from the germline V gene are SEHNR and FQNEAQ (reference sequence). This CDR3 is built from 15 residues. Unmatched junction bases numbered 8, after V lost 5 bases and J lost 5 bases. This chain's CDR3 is CASSQELAGVDEQYF. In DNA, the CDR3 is TGTGCCAGCAGCCAAGAACTAGCGGGAGTAGACGAGCAGTACTTC.

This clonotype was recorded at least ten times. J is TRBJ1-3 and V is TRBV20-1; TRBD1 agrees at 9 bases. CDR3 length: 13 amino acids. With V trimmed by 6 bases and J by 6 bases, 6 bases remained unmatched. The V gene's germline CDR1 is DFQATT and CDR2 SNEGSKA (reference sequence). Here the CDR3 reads CSATRTGENTIYF. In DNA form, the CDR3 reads TGCAGTGCCACCAGGACAGGGGAAAACACCATATATTTT.

The CDR3 DNA follows: TGTGCCAGCAGTGAAGGGACTAGCGTCTACGAGCAGTACTTC. Its protein is CASSEGTSVYEQYF. The rearrangement links TRBV2 to TRBJ2-7; 9 nucleotides agree with TRBD2. Germline lookup yields CDR1 SNHLY and CDR2 FYNNEI. The CDR3 covers 14 residues. J was trimmed by 3 bases and V by 1 base; bases with no gene match: 1.

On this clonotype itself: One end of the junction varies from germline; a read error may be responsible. The CDR3 nucleotides are TGTGCCGGCAGTTACCATCCCGGGGCGGAAAAACTGTTTTTT. This encodes CAGSYHPGAEKLFF. The J gene is TRBJ1-4, the V gene TRBV6-5, with D maybe TRBD1 (5 bases). The CDR3 has 14 amino acids. Germline values: CDR1 MNHEY, CDR2 SVGAGI.

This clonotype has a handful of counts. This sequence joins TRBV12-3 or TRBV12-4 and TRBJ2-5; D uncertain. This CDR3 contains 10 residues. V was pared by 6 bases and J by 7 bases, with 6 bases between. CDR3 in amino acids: CASRDGTQYF. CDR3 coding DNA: TGTGCCAGCAGGGATGGGACCCAGTACTTC.

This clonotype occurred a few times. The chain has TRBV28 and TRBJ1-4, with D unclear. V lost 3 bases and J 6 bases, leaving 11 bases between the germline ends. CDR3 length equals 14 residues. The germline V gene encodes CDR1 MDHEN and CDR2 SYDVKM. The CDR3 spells CASSFGGPDEKLFF. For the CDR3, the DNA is TGTGCCAGCAGTTTCGGAGGACCTGATGAAAAACTGTTTTTT.

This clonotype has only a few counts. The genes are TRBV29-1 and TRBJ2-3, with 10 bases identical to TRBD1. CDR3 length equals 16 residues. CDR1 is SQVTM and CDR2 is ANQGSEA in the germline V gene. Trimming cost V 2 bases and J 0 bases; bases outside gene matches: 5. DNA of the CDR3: TGCAGCGTTGAACCCTCGGGACAGGGGAGCACAGATACGCAGTATTTT. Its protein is CSVEPSGQGSTDTQYF.

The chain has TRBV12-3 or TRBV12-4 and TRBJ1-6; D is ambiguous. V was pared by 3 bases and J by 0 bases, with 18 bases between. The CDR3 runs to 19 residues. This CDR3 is CASSFYIGRESSYNSPLHF. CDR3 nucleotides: TGTGCCAGCAGTTTCTACATCGGGAGAGAGAGCTCCTATAATTCACCCCTCCACTTT.

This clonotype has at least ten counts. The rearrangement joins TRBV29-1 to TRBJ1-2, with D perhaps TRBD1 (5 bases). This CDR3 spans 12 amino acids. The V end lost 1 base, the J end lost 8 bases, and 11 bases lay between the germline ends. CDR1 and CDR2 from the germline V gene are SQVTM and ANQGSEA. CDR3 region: CSVEGGVAGYTF. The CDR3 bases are TGCAGCGTTGAAGGGGGGGTAGCGGGCTACACCTTC.

The CDR3 DNA is TGTGCCAGCAGCCAGGGACAGGGGGTGACCCAGTACTTC. Translation: CASSQGQGVTQYF. The J gene is TRBJ2-5, the V gene TRBV7-9; 11 bases are shared with TRBD1. This CDR3 spans 13 amino acids. Looked up from germline, CDR1 is SEHNR and CDR2 is FQNEAQ (reference sequence). After removal of 5 bases from V and 7 bases from J, the junction contained 3 bases not matched to a gene.